These 18 T cell receptor beta chains originate from one sample sequenced in a study of shared clonotypes between healthy human individuals. Profiled with immunoSEQ multiplex PCR; TCRdb holds only in-frame clones, not every one. The table lists fewer than 1.6 million clones, approximately 98.5% of them singletons. Material: naive CD4+ T cells sorted from blood. As to subset: CD45RA+ positively selected. These receptors came from a young man in good health.

The V gene is TRBV5-4, the J gene TRBJ2-1; TRBD2 matches 14 bases. J lost 9 bases, V lost 1 base, and 6 bases had no gene match. The germline gives CDR1 SGHNT, CDR2 YYREEE (reference sequence). The length of the CDR3 is 16 residues. The CDR3: CASSLMGGLAGVEQFF. The DNA for the CDR3 is TGTGCCAGCAGCTTGATGGGGGGACTAGCGGGAGTTGAGCAGTTCTTC. The whole variable domain, filled in from reference TRBV5-4 and TRBJ2-1, reads ETGVTQSPTHLIKTRGQQVTLRCSSQSGHNTVSWYQQALGQGPQFIFQYYREEENGRGNFPPRFSGLQFPNYSSELNVNALELDDSALYLCASSLMGGLAGVEQFFGPGTRLTVL.

V gene TRBV5-1 combines with J gene TRBJ2-1; 9 bases fit TRBD2. The CDR3 is 14 amino acids. The J segment lost 6 bases and the V segment lost 7 bases, leaving 8 bases of the junction unmatched. Germline loops: CDR1 SGHRS, CDR2 YFSETQ. The DNA of the CDR3 is TGCGCCAGCTATCTAGCGGGAATCTCCAATGAGCAGTTCTTC. It yields the protein CASYLAGISNEQFF.

The gene calls are TRBV7-9 and TRBJ2-5, with 10 nucleotides matching TRBD1. The germline gives CDR1 SEHNR, CDR2 FQNEAQ (reference sequence). V shed 5 bases, J shed 1 base, and the junction held 7 bases outside the gene matches. The length of the CDR3 is 16 residues. The CDR3 here is CASSTGTGDFQETQYF. Written as DNA, the CDR3 is TGTGCCAGCAGCACCGGGACAGGGGACTTCCAAGAGACCCAGTACTTC.

The chain links TRBV5-6 to TRBJ1-1, with D uncertain. Germline V gene sequence: CDR1 SGHDT, CDR2 YYEEEE. The ends were cut back, 7 bases at V and 1 base at J, with 14 bases in the middle. The CDR3 is made up of 14 amino acids. The CDR3 nucleotides read TGTGCCAGCTGGCTGACATCAGGGAACACTGAAGCTTTCTTT. This gives the protein CASWLTSGNTEAFF.

This rearrangement joins TRBV5-1 to TRBJ2-1; unclear D gene. This CDR3 has 15 residues. Trimming took 5 bases from V and 8 from J, leaving 20 bases between them. CDR1 is SGHRS and CDR2 is YFSETQ in the germline V gene. CDR3 protein: CASRPTQVGVDEQFF. In DNA form, the CDR3 reads TGCGCCAGCAGACCCACCCAAGTGGGTGTGGATGAGCAGTTCTTC.

Concerning this clone: The same CDR3 also results from other DNA sequences found in this sample. This sequence joins TRBV5-1 and TRBJ2-1; D gene ambiguous. Trimming took 0 bases from V and 4 from J, leaving 5 bases between them. Germline V gives CDR1 SGHRS, CDR2 YFSETQ. This CDR3 spans 13 amino acids. The CDR3 spells CASSLDGYNEQFF. The CDR3 DNA sequence: TGCGCCAGCAGCTTGGACGGTTACAATGAGCAGTTCTTC.

The V gene is TRBV7-9, the J gene TRBJ2-1; 15 bases are a match to TRBD2. The CDR3 covers 16 residues. V shed 5 bases and J 10 bases; nucleotides not matched to a gene: 9. The germline V gene has CDR1 SEHNR and CDR2 FQNEAQ (reference sequence). In DNA form, the CDR3 reads TGTGCCAGCAGCGGCGGGACTAGCGGGAGGTCAGGGGAGCAGTTCTTC. This translates into CASSGGTSGRSGEQFF.

The V and J genes are TRBV7-2 and TRBJ2-4; 9 bases align to TRBD1. The CDR3 is 15 amino acids. V gave up 6 bases and J gave up 5 bases; unmatched junction bases: 8. The V gene's germline CDR1 is SGHTA and CDR2 FQGNSA. The CDR3 is CASRQNRGPQNIQYF. Here the CDR3 DNA reads TGTGCCAGCAGGCAAAACAGGGGGCCCCAAAACATTCAGTACTTC.

This sequence joins TRBV7-2 and TRBJ2-1; 7 nucleotides line up with TRBD1. Per germline, CDR1 SGHTA and CDR2 FQGNSA. Unmatched junction bases numbered 15, after V lost 2 bases and J lost 8 bases. The CDR3 is 17 amino acids. The CDR3 is CASSLRGTVASRYEQFF. In nucleotides, the CDR3 is TGTGCCAGCAGCTTAAGGGGGACAGTGGCCTCTCGTTATGAGCAGTTCTTC.

This clone was seen just once. The chain employs TRBV28 and TRBJ1-2; D gene ambiguous. The CDR3 is 14 amino acids. V lost 3 bases and J lost 3, with 11 bases in between. CDR1 and CDR2 (germline): MDHEN, SYDVKM. This CDR3 is CASSFDISDYGYTF. The CDR3, as DNA: TGTGCCAGCAGTTTTGACATCTCCGACTATGGCTACACCTTC.

The chain combines TRBV7-9 with TRBJ2-1, with no clear D. Germline V gene data show CDR1 as SEHNR and CDR2 as FQNEAQ (reference sequence). The CDR3 runs to 16 residues. V lost 3 bases to trimming and J lost 0 bases, with 12 bases between them. Written as DNA, the CDR3 is TGTGCCAGCAGCTTTATACAGCGCCGCTCCTACAATGAGCAGTTCTTC. Translation: CASSFIQRRSYNEQFF.

The V gene is TRBV5-6, the J gene TRBJ2-3; D remains ambiguous. Trimming stripped 1 base from V and 1 base from J, with 10 bases between. Germline lookup yields CDR1 SGHDT and CDR2 YYEEEE. The CDR3 extends over 15 amino acids. The CDR3 region is CASSLKGFRTDTQYF. The CDR3 DNA reads as TGTGCCAGCAGCTTGAAAGGGTTCCGCACAGATACGCAGTATTTT.

The genes are TRBV16 and TRBJ2-7; 9 nucleotides match TRBD1. V shed 4 bases, J shed 1 base, and the junction held 2 bases outside the gene matches. CDR3 length equals 14 residues. Looked up from germline, CDR1 is KGHSY and CDR2 is FQNENV. The CDR3 DNA follows: TGTGCCAGCAGCCCCGGGACAGGGTCCTACGAGCAGTACTTC. Encoded protein: CASSPGTGSYEQYF.

The sample holds one count of this clone. The V and J genes are TRBV16 and TRBJ1-1; tentative D call: TRBD1 (5 bases). CDR1 and CDR2 from the germline V gene are KGHSY and FQNENV. The CDR3 has 13 residues. Trimming pared 5 bases from V and 4 bases from J, leaving 11 bases between. CDR3 DNA sequence: TGTGCCAGCAGCACCAGGGCCGGCACTGAAGCTTTCTTT. Protein sequence: CASSTRAGTEAFF. The full variable domain, in which reference TRBV16 and TRBJ1-1 provide the parts outside the CDR3, is GEEVAQTPKHLVRGEGQKAKLYCAPIKGHSYVFWYQQVLKNEFKFLISFQNENVFDETGMPKERFSAKCLPNSPCSLEIQATKLEDSAVYFCASSTRAGTEAFFGQGTRLTVV.

The V call is TRBV5-1, the J call TRBJ2-3, with 8 bases lining up with TRBD2. The CDR3 spans 17 residues. Germline CDR1 reads SGHRS; CDR2 reads YFSETQ. The junction had 16 bases not matched to a gene; V was cut back by 3 bases and J by 7 bases. CDR3 residues: CASSSGGWKLAVNTQYF. The DNA for the CDR3 is TGCGCCAGCAGCTCTGGGGGGTGGAAACTAGCGGTTAATACGCAGTATTTT. The entire variable domain, with the rest obtained from reference TRBV5-1 and TRBJ2-3, is as follows: KAGVTQTPRYLIKTRGQQVTLSCSPISGHRSVSWYQQTPGQGLQFLFEYFSETQRNKGNFPGRFSGRQFSNSRSEMNVSTLELGDSALYLCASSSGGWKLAVNTQYFGPGTRLTVL.

This clone was detected only once. The chain combines TRBV18 with TRBJ1-5; 7 bases are a match to TRBD1. The germline V gene encodes CDR1 KGHSH and CDR2 LQKENI. The CDR3 contains 18 residues. The trim removed 1 base at V and 3 bases at J, leaving 12 bases unmatched. The CDR3 protein is CASSPLALGQVNNQPQHF. The CDR3, as DNA: TGTGCCAGCTCACCACTTGCCTTAGGACAGGTTAACAATCAGCCCCAGCATTTT.

CDR3 amino acids: CATRRDSNTGELFF. CDR3 DNA sequence: TGCGCCACCAGGCGGGACAGCAACACCGGGGAGCTGTTTTTT. The chain combines TRBV10-1 with TRBJ2-2; D is perhaps TRBD1 (7 bases). Germline CDR1 reads WNHNN; CDR2 reads SYGVQD (reference sequence). The CDR3 has 14 amino acids. V dropped 10 bases and J dropped 2 bases, with 14 bases sitting between them.

On this clone: The same CDR3 arises from other DNA sequences in this sample as well. The chain has TRBV28 and TRBJ2-2, with D possibly being TRBD1 (5 bases). Germline V gene sequence: CDR1 MDHEN, CDR2 SYDVKM. This CDR3 region has 14 residues. V lost 6 bases, J lost 1 base, and 9 bases lay in between. The CDR3 here is CASSPGQNTGELFF. DNA for the CDR3: TGTGCCAGCAGCCCAGGACAGAACACCGGGGAGCTGTTTTTT.